The source of this T cell receptor (beta chain) is a study of cytomegalovirus exposure and HLA in healthy donors. Whole-study results and caveats: There was a cluster of highly shared sequence variants that was likely a sequencing artifact.

Concerning this clone itself: The antigen remains undetermined.

The PCR made use of 60 Vbeta and 13 Jbeta primers. Original methodology: Some 10 million shared chains were among the roughly 80 million unique TCR beta chains that a later analysis counted. Sequenced by immunoSEQ multiplex PCR; TCRdb stores in-frame clones only, minus some. V and J calls and clone size are as listed in that table; D and trimming were resolved from the DNA. The table lists around 220,000 clones, over 60% of them singletons, with roughly 15% in the top ten. Trimming took 2 bases from V and 6 from J; bases not matched to a gene: 8. The CDR3 contains 15 residues. In germline, CDR1 is SGHVS, CDR2 FQNEAQ.

Material: PBMCs. This chain connects TRBV7-8 to TRBJ2-7; 9 nucleotides agree with TRBD1. The receptor was isolated from a man between 35 and 55 years old in good health and CMV-seronegative. The CDR3 region is CASSLRDRAFGEQYF. The CDR3 DNA sequence: TGTGCCAGCAGCTTAAGGGACAGGGCATTCGGCGAGCAGTACTTC. The full variable domain, rest sourced from reference TRBV7-8 and TRBJ2-7, is GAGVSQSPRYKVAKRGQDVALRCDPISGHVSLFWYQQALGQGPEFLTYFQNEAQLDKSGLPSDRFFAERPEGSVSTLKIQRTQQEDSAVYLCASSLRDRAFGEQYFGPGTRLTVT.